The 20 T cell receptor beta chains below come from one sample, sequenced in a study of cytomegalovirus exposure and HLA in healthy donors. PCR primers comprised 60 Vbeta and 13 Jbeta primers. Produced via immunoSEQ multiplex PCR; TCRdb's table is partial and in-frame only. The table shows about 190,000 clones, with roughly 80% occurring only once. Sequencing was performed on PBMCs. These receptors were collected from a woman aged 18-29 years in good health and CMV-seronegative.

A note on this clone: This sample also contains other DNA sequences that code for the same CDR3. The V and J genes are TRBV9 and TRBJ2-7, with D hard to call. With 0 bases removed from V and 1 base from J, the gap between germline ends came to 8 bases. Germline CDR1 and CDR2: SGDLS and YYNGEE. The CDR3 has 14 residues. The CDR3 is CASSVVAGSYEQYF. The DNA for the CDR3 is TGTGCCAGCAGCGTAGTGGCAGGTTCCTACGAGCAGTACTTC.

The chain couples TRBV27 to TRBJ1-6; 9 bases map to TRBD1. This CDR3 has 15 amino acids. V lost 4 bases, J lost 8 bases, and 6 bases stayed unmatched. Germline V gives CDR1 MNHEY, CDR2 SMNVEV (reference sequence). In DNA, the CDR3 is TGTGCCAGCAGTTCAATACAGGGGGCGGATTCACCCCTCCACTTT. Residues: CASSSIQGADSPLHF.

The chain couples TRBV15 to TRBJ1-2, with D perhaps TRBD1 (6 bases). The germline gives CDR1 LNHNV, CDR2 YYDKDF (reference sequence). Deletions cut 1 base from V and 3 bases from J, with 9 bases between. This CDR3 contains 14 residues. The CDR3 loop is CATSRATGYYGYTF. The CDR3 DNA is TGTGCCACCAGCAGAGCGACAGGATACTATGGCTACACCTTC.

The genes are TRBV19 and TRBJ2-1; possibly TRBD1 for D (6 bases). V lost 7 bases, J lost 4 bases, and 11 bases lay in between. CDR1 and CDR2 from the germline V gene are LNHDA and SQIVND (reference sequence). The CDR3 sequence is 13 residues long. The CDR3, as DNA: TGTGCCAGTAAGCAGGGGCAGTACAATGAGCAGTTCTTC. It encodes CASKQGQYNEQFF.

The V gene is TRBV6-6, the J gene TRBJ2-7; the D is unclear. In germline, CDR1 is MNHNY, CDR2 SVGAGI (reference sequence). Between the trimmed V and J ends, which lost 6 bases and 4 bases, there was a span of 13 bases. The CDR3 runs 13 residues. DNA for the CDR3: TGTGCCAGCAGCGAGGCAGAACAATACGAGCAGTACGTC. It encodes CASSEAEQYEQYV.

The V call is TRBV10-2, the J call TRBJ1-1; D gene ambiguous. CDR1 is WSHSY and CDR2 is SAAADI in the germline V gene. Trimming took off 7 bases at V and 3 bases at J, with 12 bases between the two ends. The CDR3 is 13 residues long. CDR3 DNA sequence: TGCGCCAGCACCCGAAAACTGGACACTGAAGCTTTCTTT. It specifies CASTRKLDTEAFF.

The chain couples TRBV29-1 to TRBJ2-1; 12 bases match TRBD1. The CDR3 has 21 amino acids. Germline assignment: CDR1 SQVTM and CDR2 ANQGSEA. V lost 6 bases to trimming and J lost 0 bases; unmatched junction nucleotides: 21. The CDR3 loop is CSVAGTGGRRGLRSSYNEQFF. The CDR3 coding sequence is TGCAGCGTCGCCGGGACAGGGGGCCGGCGCGGCCTTAGAAGCTCCTACAATGAGCAGTTCTTC.

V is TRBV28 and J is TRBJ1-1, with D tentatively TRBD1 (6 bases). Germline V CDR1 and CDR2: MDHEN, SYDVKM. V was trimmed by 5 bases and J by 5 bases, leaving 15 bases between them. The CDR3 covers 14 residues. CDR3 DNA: TGTGCCAGCAGTCGAGGAGGGGGGGGGACTGAAGCTTTCTTT. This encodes CASSRGGGGTEAFF.

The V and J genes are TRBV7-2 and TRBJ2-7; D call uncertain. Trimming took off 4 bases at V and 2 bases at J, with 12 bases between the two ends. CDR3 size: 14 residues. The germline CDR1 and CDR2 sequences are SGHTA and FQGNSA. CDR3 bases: TGTGCCAGCAGCTCTATACTTGTTACCTACGAGCAGTACTTC. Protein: CASSSILVTYEQYF.

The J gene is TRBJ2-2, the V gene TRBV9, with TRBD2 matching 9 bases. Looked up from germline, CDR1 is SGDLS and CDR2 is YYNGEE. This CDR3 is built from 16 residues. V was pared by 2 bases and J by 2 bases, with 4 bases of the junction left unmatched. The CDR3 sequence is CASSVSGGSNTGELFF. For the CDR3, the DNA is TGTGCCAGCAGCGTCAGCGGGGGGTCTAACACCGGGGAGCTGTTTTTT.

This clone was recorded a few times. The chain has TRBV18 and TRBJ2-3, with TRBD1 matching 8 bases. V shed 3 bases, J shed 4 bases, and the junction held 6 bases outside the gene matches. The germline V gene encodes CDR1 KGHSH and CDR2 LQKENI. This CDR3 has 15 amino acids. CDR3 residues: CASSPMAGGPDTQYF. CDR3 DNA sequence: TGTGCCAGCTCACCTATGGCAGGGGGCCCAGATACGCAGTATTTT.

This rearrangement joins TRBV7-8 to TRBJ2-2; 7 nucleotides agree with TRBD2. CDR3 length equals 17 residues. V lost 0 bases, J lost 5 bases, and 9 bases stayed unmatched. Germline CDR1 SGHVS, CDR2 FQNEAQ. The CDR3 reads CASSLAFAGVKTGELFF. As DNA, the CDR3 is TGTGCCAGCAGCTTAGCGTTCGCGGGAGTAAAAACCGGGGAGCTGTTTTTT.

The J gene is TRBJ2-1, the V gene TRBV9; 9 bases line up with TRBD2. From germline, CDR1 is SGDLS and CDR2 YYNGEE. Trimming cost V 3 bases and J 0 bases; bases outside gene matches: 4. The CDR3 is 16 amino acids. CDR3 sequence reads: CASSEGTSLSYNEQFF. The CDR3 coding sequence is TGTGCCAGCAGCGAGGGGACTAGCCTCTCCTACAATGAGCAGTTCTTC.

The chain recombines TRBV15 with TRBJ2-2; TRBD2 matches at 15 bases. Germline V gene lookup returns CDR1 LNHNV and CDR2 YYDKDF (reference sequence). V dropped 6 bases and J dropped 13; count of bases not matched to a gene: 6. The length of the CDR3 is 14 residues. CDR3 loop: CATRGLAGGPVLFF. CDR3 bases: TGTGCCACCAGAGGACTAGCGGGAGGGCCTGTGCTGTTTTTT.

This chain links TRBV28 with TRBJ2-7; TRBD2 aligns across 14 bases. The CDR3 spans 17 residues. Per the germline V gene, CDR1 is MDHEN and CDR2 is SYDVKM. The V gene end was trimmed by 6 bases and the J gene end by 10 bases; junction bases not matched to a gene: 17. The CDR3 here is CASRSFRSGTSGSQQYF. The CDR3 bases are TGTGCCAGCAGAAGTTTTCGGAGCGGGACTAGCGGGAGTCAACAGTACTTC.

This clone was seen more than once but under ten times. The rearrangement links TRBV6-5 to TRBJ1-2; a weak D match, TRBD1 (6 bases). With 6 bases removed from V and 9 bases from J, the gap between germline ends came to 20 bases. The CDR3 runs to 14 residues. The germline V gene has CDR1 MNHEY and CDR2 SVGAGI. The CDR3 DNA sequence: TGTGCCAGCAGACCACGGACAGAACGTATAAGCTACACCTTC. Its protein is CASRPRTERISYTF.

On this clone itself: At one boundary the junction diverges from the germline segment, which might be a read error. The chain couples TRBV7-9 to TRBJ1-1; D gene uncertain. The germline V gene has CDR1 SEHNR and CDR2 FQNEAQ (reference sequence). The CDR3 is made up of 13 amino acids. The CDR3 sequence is CSSSPPVPRGAFF. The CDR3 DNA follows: TGTTCCAGCAGCCCCCCGGTCCCTCGGGGAGCTTTCTTT.

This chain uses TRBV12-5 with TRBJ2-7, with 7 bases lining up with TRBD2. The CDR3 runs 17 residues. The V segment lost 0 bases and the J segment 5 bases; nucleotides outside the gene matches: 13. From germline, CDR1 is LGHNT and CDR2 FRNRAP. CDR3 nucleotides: TGTGCTAGTGGTTTGGTAGTTTTGGAGGGAGGGCCCCACGAGCAGTACGTC. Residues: CASGLVVLEGGPHEQYV.

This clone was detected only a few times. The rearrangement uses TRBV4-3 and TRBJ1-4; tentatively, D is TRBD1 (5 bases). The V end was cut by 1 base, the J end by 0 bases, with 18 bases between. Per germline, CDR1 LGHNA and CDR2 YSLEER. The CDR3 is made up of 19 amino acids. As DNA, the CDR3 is TGCGCCAGCAGCCAAGGGACACAAGTGGGGTTTGCAACTAATGAAAAACTGTTTTTT. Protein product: CASSQGTQVGFATNEKLFF.

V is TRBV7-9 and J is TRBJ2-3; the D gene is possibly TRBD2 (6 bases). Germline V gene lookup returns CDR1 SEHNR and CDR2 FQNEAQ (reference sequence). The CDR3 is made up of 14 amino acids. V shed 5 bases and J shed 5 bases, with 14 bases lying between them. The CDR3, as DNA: TGTGCCAGCAGCCTAAGCGGGCCGGGAGATACGCAGTATTTT. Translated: CASSLSGPGDTQYF. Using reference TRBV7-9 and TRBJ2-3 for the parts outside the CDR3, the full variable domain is DTGVSQNPRHKITKRGQNVTFRCDPISEHNRLYWYRQTLGQGPEFLTYFQNEAQLEKSRLLSDRFSAERPKGSFSTLEIQRTEQGDSAMYLCASSLSGPGDTQYFGPGTRLTVL.